This is a list of T cell receptor beta chains from one sample in a study of T-cell reconstitution after alpha-beta-depleted transplantation in children. TCRdb ran MiXCR on the PCR reads and lists one entry per CDR3 protein. The sample contains under 70,000 distinct CDR3 sequences, roughly 10% of which appear only once. The sample consisted of PBMCs, taken before TCRalphabeta/CD19-depleted stem cell transplant. These receptor sequences come from a boy between 10 and 17 years old with acute myeloid leukemia, due to receive a stem cell transplant. CDR3s include the opening cysteine and the closing phenylalanine or tryptophan. The D gene is left open where the match is weak. The listing skips clone size in some rows; elsewhere it reads once, few, many or a size class.

j_call: TRBJ2-1; d_call: TRBD2; clone_size: many; v_call: TRBV7-2; cdr3_nt: TGTGCCAGCAGCTTAGTTAATAGCGGGAGTTTCAATGAGCAGTTCTTC; cdr3_aa: CASSLVNSGSFNEQFF
j_call: TRBJ2-2; d_call: -; clone_size: many; v_call: TRBV3-1; cdr3_nt: TGTGCCAGCAGCCCTCAATCGGGACGGCCGAACACCGGGGAGCTGTTTTTT; cdr3_aa: CASSPQSGRPNTGELFF
j_call: TRBJ2-1; d_call: -; clone_size: many; v_call: TRBV12-3/TRBV12-4; cdr3_nt: TGTGCCAGCAGTTTATGGCCAGATGCCCTTGGTGAGCAGTTCTTC; cdr3_aa: CASSLWPDALGEQFF
j_call: TRBJ1-4; d_call: -; clone_size: many; v_call: TRBV27; cdr3_nt: TGTGCCAGCAGTTTAATACGTCAGTCAGATAAACTGTTTTTT; cdr3_aa: CASSLIRQSDKLFF
j_call: TRBJ1-2; d_call: TRBD1; clone_size: many; v_call: TRBV20-1; cdr3_nt: TGCAGTGCTCAGGGACAGGCGAGCTATGGCTACACCTTC; cdr3_aa: CSAQGQASYGYTF
j_call: TRBJ2-7; d_call: TRBD2; clone_size: few; v_call: TRBV7-3; cdr3_nt: TGTGCCAGCACCGGACCGGGACTAAACTACGAGCAGTACTTC; cdr3_aa: CASTGPGLNYEQYF
j_call: TRBJ2-1; d_call: -; clone_size: many; v_call: TRBV19; cdr3_nt: TGTGCCAGTAGTATCGTGTCTGACAATGAGCAGTTCTTC; cdr3_aa: CASSIVSDNEQFF
j_call: TRBJ1-6; d_call: -; clone_size: few; v_call: TRBV14; cdr3_nt: TGTGCCAGCAGCCACGACCCCCTCCCTGCACCCCTCCACTTT; cdr3_aa: CASSHDPLPAPLHF
j_call: TRBJ2-1; d_call: TRBD1; clone_size: many; v_call: TRBV7-7; cdr3_nt: TGTGCTAGCAGCTTAGATGGGACAGTGAGAGAGCAGTTCTTC; cdr3_aa: CASSLDGTVREQFF
j_call: TRBJ2-3; d_call: TRBD2; clone_size: many; v_call: TRBV5-1; cdr3_nt: TGCGCCAGCAGCTTGGAACAGCGGGGGGGCGCAGATACGCAGTATTTT; cdr3_aa: CASSLEQRGGADTQYF
j_call: TRBJ1-5; d_call: -; clone_size: many; v_call: TRBV20-1; cdr3_nt: TGCAGTGCTGGTTCAAATGTTCAGCCCCAGCATTTT; cdr3_aa: CSAGSNVQPQHF
j_call: TRBJ1-6; d_call: -; clone_size: many; v_call: TRBV28; cdr3_nt: TGTGCCAACCCCGGGACTGAGAATTCACCCCTCCACTTT; cdr3_aa: CANPGTENSPLHF
j_call: TRBJ1-2; d_call: TRBD1; clone_size: many; v_call: TRBV27; cdr3_nt: TGTGCCAGCAGTCGACAGGGGGACTATGGCTACACCTTC; cdr3_aa: CASSRQGDYGYTF
j_call: TRBJ2-6; d_call: -; clone_size: few; v_call: TRBV7-3; cdr3_nt: TGTGCCAGCAGCCCGAGGGGGACATCCATCCTCGGGGCCAACGTCCTGACTTTC; cdr3_aa: CASSPRGTSILGANVLTF
j_call: TRBJ2-2; d_call: TRBD1; clone_size: -; v_call: TRBV7-3; cdr3_nt: TGTGCCAGCAGCTTATGGGGGACAGGGGGCACCGGGGAGCTGTTTTTT; cdr3_aa: CASSLWGTGGTGELFF
j_call: TRBJ2-3; d_call: TRBD2; clone_size: many; v_call: TRBV7-6; cdr3_nt: TGTGCCAGCAGCTTACAGCGGGGGGGCTTGGATACGCAGTATTTT; cdr3_aa: CASSLQRGGLDTQYF
j_call: TRBJ2-3; d_call: -; clone_size: many; v_call: TRBV12-3/TRBV12-4; cdr3_nt: TGTGCCAGCAGTTTGGGGGGGGGCGGGGTAGATACGCAGTATTTT; cdr3_aa: CASSLGGGGVDTQYF
j_call: TRBJ2-1; d_call: -; clone_size: many; v_call: TRBV12-3/TRBV12-4; cdr3_nt: TGTGCCAGCAGTTTAGTCCAGGGGAGCTCCTACAATGAGCAGTTCTTC; cdr3_aa: CASSLVQGSSYNEQFF
j_call: TRBJ2-2; d_call: TRBD2; clone_size: many; v_call: TRBV7-9; cdr3_nt: TGTGCCAGCAGCTCAGGACTAGCGGGGGGGCCGGACGGGGAGCTGTTTTTT; cdr3_aa: CASSSGLAGGPDGELFF
j_call: TRBJ1-2; d_call: -; clone_size: many; v_call: TRBV6-5; cdr3_nt: TGTGCCAGCAGTTATCGCTCAGGGAAGGGCCATGGCTACACCTTC; cdr3_aa: CASSYRSGKGHGYTF
j_call: TRBJ1-2; d_call: -; clone_size: many; v_call: TRBV6-5; cdr3_nt: TGTGCCAGCAGTTACTCGATAAGGGAGGGATATGGCTACACCTTC; cdr3_aa: CASSYSIREGYGYTF
j_call: TRBJ2-5; d_call: TRBD1; clone_size: many; v_call: TRBV7-9; cdr3_nt: TGTGCCAGCAGCCCGAGTCCCAGGGGGCCCAAAGAGACCCAGTACTTC; cdr3_aa: CASSPSPRGPKETQYF
j_call: TRBJ2-4; d_call: -; clone_size: many; v_call: TRBV12-3/TRBV12-4; cdr3_nt: TGTGCCAGCAGGGGAGACCGGGGCCAAAACATTCAGTACTTC; cdr3_aa: CASRGDRGQNIQYF
j_call: TRBJ2-3; d_call: -; clone_size: few; v_call: TRBV28; cdr3_nt: TGTGCCACCTTCTCACAGGGTCGGTGGGGTTTCACAGATACGCAGTATTTT; cdr3_aa: CATFSQGRWGFTDTQYF
j_call: TRBJ2-3; d_call: TRBD2; clone_size: many; v_call: TRBV4-2; cdr3_nt: TGTGCCAGCAGCCAAGCGTCTAGCGGATTCGCAGATACGCAGTATTTT; cdr3_aa: CASSQASSGFADTQYF
j_call: TRBJ2-1; d_call: TRBD2; clone_size: few; v_call: TRBV20-1; cdr3_nt: TGCAGTGCCAGTAGCGGGAGGGCGTCCTACAATGAGCAGTTCTTC; cdr3_aa: CSASSGRASYNEQFF
j_call: TRBJ2-3; d_call: TRBD2; clone_size: many; v_call: TRBV3-1; cdr3_nt: TGTGCCAGCAGCCCTCTGACTAGCGGAAACACAGATACGCAGTATTTT; cdr3_aa: CASSPLTSGNTDTQYF
j_call: TRBJ2-7; d_call: TRBD2; clone_size: many; v_call: TRBV27; cdr3_nt: TGTGCCAGCAGACAGGACGGGGGGTACGAGCAGTACTTC; cdr3_aa: CASRQDGGYEQYF
j_call: TRBJ1-5; d_call: -; clone_size: many; v_call: TRBV12-3/TRBV12-4; cdr3_nt: TGTGCCAGCAGTGGGGGGCAGGAGCCCAATCAGCCCCAGCATTTT; cdr3_aa: CASSGGQEPNQPQHF
j_call: TRBJ2-5; d_call: TRBD1; clone_size: many; v_call: TRBV11-2; cdr3_nt: TGTGCCAGCAGCTCGGGACAGGGGGCTACGATGGAGACCCAGTACTTC; cdr3_aa: CASSSGQGATMETQYF
j_call: TRBJ1-3; d_call: -; clone_size: many; v_call: TRBV20-1; cdr3_nt: TGCAGTGCTAAAATCCCCCGGGACGGAAACACCATATATTTT; cdr3_aa: CSAKIPRDGNTIYF
j_call: TRBJ2-6; d_call: TRBD1; clone_size: many; v_call: TRBV7-9; cdr3_nt: TGTGCCAGCAGCCGACTTCCGACAGGGAAGGTTACTGGGGCCAACGTCCTGACTTTC; cdr3_aa: CASSRLPTGKVTGANVLTF
j_call: TRBJ2-5; d_call: TRBD1; clone_size: many; v_call: TRBV24-1; cdr3_nt: TGTGCCACCAGTGATGGGGCTCCGGGACAGCAAGAGACCCAGTACTTC; cdr3_aa: CATSDGAPGQQETQYF
j_call: TRBJ1-6; d_call: TRBD1; clone_size: many; v_call: TRBV25-1; cdr3_nt: TGTGCCAGCAGGGACAGGGGGCTTTCACCCCTCCACTTT; cdr3_aa: CASRDRGLSPLHF
j_call: TRBJ2-7; d_call: -; clone_size: many; v_call: TRBV29-1; cdr3_nt: TGCAGCGTTGATTTGGGTACCTACGAGCAGTACTTC; cdr3_aa: CSVDLGTYEQYF
j_call: TRBJ1-2; d_call: -; clone_size: few; v_call: TRBV30; cdr3_nt: TGTGCCTGGAGTGACTATGGCTACACCTTC; cdr3_aa: CAWSDYGYTF